The clone carrying this TCR beta chain was observed a few times. Its antigen is not identified. This sample was taken from a study of OX40 agonist ivuxolimab in advanced cancers. General study findings and limits: Expanded clones were, on average, more numerous among CD8+ T cells than CD4+.

It was autoimmune disease history or systemic immunosuppression that excluded patients. Some clones are missing from TCRdb's copy, which holds only in-frame ones; the method was immunoSEQ multiplex PCR. Of 50,000 to 70,000 clones in the sample, roughly four fifths were seen once. The TCR comes from an adult with an advanced solid tumor such as melanoma, head and neck, liver or kidney cancer. The sample consisted of CD4+ or CD8+ T cells sorted from blood, taken in a trial of the OX40 agonist ivuxolimab.

CDR3 sequence reads: CSAEQGLEAFF. The CDR3 nucleotides read TGCAGTGCTGAACAGGGTCTTGAAGCTTTCTTT. The V gene is TRBV20-1, the J gene TRBJ1-1; weak D call: TRBD1 (6 bases). V was trimmed by 5 bases and J by 7 bases, leaving 11 bases between them. This CDR3 has 11 residues. Germline V lookup: CDR1 DFQATT, CDR2 SNEGSKA (reference sequence).